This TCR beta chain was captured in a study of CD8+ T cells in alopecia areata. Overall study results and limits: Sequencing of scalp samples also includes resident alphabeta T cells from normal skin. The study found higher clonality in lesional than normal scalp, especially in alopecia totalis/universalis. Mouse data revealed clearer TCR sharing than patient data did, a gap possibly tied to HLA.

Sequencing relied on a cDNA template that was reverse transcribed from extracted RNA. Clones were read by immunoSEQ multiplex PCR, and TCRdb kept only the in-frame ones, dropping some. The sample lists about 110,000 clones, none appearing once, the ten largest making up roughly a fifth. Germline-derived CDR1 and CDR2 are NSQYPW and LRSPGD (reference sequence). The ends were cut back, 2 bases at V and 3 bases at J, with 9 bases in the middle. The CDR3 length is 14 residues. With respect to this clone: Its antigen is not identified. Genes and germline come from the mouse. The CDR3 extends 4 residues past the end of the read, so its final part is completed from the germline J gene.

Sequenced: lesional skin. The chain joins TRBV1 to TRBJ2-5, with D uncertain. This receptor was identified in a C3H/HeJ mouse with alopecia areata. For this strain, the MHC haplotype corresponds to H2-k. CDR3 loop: CTCSATVGQDTQYF. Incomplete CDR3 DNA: TGCACCTGCAGTGCAACGGTAGGGCAAGAC. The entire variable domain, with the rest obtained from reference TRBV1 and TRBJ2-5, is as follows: VTLLEQNPRWRLVPRGQAVNLRCILKNSQYPWMSWYQQDLQKQLQWLFTLRSPGDKEVKSLPGADYLATRVTDTELRLQVANMSQGRTLYCTCSATVGQDTQYFGPGTRLLVL.